The 19 T cell receptor beta chains reported below all come from one sample, sequenced in a study of a mutant IDH1 vaccine in newly diagnosed glioma. These receptors have no known antigen. As for time point: week 23, last vaccination. Topical imiquimod was applied with each vaccine dose, which held 300 ug of mutant IDH1 20-mer peptide. Only in-frame clones appear in the TCRdb table, and some are missing; sequencing was by immunoSEQ multiplex PCR. Here the sample spans under 45,000 clones, roughly 80% being singletons. Sequencing used PBMCs, obtained from a glioma patient whose treatment included an IDH1 peptide vaccine. The receptors were sampled from a woman aged 18-35 years with glioma. Some clones in this sample may be carry-over from other donors' samples.

This clone was counted once. This chain joins TRBV6-5 and TRBJ2-3; D remains unclear. Germline V CDR1 and CDR2: MNHEY, SVGAGI. V was pared by 0 bases and J by 6 bases, with 13 bases between. The CDR3 is 15 residues long. The CDR3 sequence is CASSYSTTPSDTQYF. CDR3 coding DNA: TGTGCCAGCAGTTACTCTACCACCCCCAGTGATACGCAGTATTTT.

The chain joins TRBV6-6 to TRBJ2-7; 9 nucleotides align to TRBD1. The CDR3 runs to 14 residues. Germline assignment: CDR1 MNHNY and CDR2 SVGAGI (reference sequence). With 6 bases clipped from V and 1 base from J, the junction kept 4 bases outside the gene matches. Here the CDR3 DNA reads TGTGCCAGCAGGACCGGGACAGGGTCCTACGAGCAGTACTTC. It specifies CASRTGTGSYEQYF.

The chain is built from TRBV5-1 and TRBJ2-4; TRBD1 is a possible D gene (6 bases). V lost 4 bases and J lost 2, with 22 bases in between. Germline lookup yields CDR1 SGHRS and CDR2 YFSETQ. The CDR3 has 18 amino acids. Here the CDR3 DNA reads TGCGCCAGCAGCCCTAGGACAGTGGGGCGCGGACCCAAAAACATTCAGTACTTC. It specifies CASSPRTVGRGPKNIQYF.

The rearrangement links TRBV6-5 to TRBJ2-3; 10 bases line up with TRBD1. V trimming: 0 bases; J trimming: 2 bases; junction bases outside the gene matches: 2. Germline CDR1 and CDR2: MNHEY and SVGAGI. This CDR3 has 16 amino acids. The CDR3 DNA reads TGTGCCAGCAGTTACTCCGGGACAGGGGTCACAGATACGCAGTATTTT. This encodes CASSYSGTGVTDTQYF.

The chain links TRBV2 to TRBJ1-3, with a tentative D call TRBD1 (6 bases). Between the trimmed V and J ends, which lost 4 bases and 0 bases, there was a span of 16 bases. The germline V gene encodes CDR1 SNHLY and CDR2 FYNNEI. This CDR3 spans 17 amino acids. This CDR3 is CASSAGTRRTSGNTIYF. CDR3 sequence (DNA): TGTGCCAGCAGTGCCGGGACACGGAGAACCTCTGGAAACACCATATATTTT.

CDR3 sequence reads: CASSTWGNQETQYF. The CDR3 DNA reads as TGTGCCAGCAGCACCTGGGGCAACCAAGAGACCCAGTACTTC. The chain links TRBV9 to TRBJ2-5, with a tentative D call TRBD1 (5 bases). V lost 4 bases and J lost 0, with 10 bases in between. This CDR3 has 14 amino acids. The V gene's germline CDR1 is SGDLS and CDR2 YYNGEE.

This clone has only one observation. The chain carries TRBV27 and TRBJ1-2; weak D call: TRBD1 (5 bases). The V gene lost 2 bases and the J gene lost 4 bases, with 11 bases spanning the gap. This CDR3 has 14 residues. Germline V CDR1 and CDR2: MNHEY, SMNVEV (reference sequence). DNA for the CDR3: TGTGCCAGCAGTTTAGGGGGGAGCGTCTATGGCTACACCTTC. Amino acids: CASSLGGSVYGYTF.

The gene calls are TRBV7-3 and TRBJ1-1; D not certain. Germline assignment: CDR1 SGHTA and CDR2 FQGTGA. The germline V and J ends were trimmed by 3 bases and 1 base, with 9 bases remaining between them. This CDR3 spans 14 amino acids. The CDR3 reads CASSFRASNTEAFF. In DNA form, the CDR3 reads TGTGCCAGCAGCTTTCGGGCATCGAACACTGAAGCTTTCTTT.

The gene calls are TRBV5-4 and TRBJ1-1; the D gene is possibly TRBD1 (5 bases). Trimming pared 3 bases from V and 4 bases from J, leaving 13 bases between. The germline CDR1 and CDR2 sequences are SGHNT and YYREEE (reference sequence). The CDR3 loop spans 14 amino acids. CDR3 coding DNA: TGTGCCAGCAGCTGGGACCTCCTCGGCACTGAAGCTTTCTTT. It codes for CASSWDLLGTEAFF.

The rearrangement links TRBV6-5 to TRBJ2-7; TRBD1 agrees at 8 bases. Germline V gene data show CDR1 as MNHEY and CDR2 as SVGAGI. The trim removed 2 bases at V and 2 bases at J, leaving 2 bases unmatched. The CDR3 consists of 14 residues. CDR3 region: CASSYRTGPYEQYF. CDR3 in DNA: TGTGCCAGCAGTTACCGGACAGGGCCCTACGAGCAGTACTTC.

The chain employs TRBV6-6 and TRBJ2-1, with 8 nucleotides matching TRBD1. CDR3 size: 15 residues. The ends lost 6 bases at V and 4 bases at J; junction bases unmatched: 8. Germline V CDR1 and CDR2: MNHNY, SVGAGI (reference sequence). CDR3 bases: TGTGCCAGCAGCCCCGGGACAGGCCTTTACAATGAGCAGTTCTTC. It translates to CASSPGTGLYNEQFF.

The chain is built from TRBV27 and TRBJ2-2; 11 nucleotides line up with TRBD2. CDR1 and CDR2 from the germline V gene are MNHEY and SMNVEV (reference sequence). The CDR3 length is 20 residues. The J segment lost 0 bases and the V segment lost 1 base, leaving 10 bases of the junction unmatched. This CDR3 reads CASSLWGSGRAPSNTGELFF. The CDR3 bases are TGTGCCAGCAGTTTATGGGGTAGCGGGAGGGCCCCCTCGAACACCGGGGAGCTGTTTTTT.

CDR3 DNA: TGTGCCAGCAGCCAAGAAAGTACTTTGCTTAGCACAGATACGCAGTATTTT. It encodes CASSQESTLLSTDTQYF. The J gene is TRBJ2-3, the V gene TRBV4-2; D gene ambiguous. CDR3 length: 17 residues. Trimming removed 0 bases at V and 0 bases at J, with 13 bases between. CDR1 and CDR2 (germline): LGHNA, YNFKEQ.

The chain has TRBV19 and TRBJ1-1; TRBD1 might be the D (6 bases). CDR1 and CDR2 from the germline V gene are LNHDA and SQIVND (reference sequence). V was shortened by 10 bases and J by 2 bases, with 14 bases between the two germline ends. The CDR3 is 13 residues long. The CDR3 DNA reads as TGTGCCACCCGAGACAGGCCAAACACTGAAGCTTTCTTT. Its translation is CATRDRPNTEAFF.

The CDR3 bases are TGTGCCAGCAGCCAAAGCCAAGAGACCCAGTACTTC. Translating gives CASSQSQETQYF. The gene calls are TRBV14 and TRBJ2-5; D call uncertain. Trimming took off 2 bases at V and 1 base at J, with 2 bases between the two ends. Germline V gene data show CDR1 as SGHDN and CDR2 as FVKESK. This CDR3 contains 12 residues.

This clone was counted between two and nine times. This rearrangement joins TRBV12-5 to TRBJ1-5; D not resolved. The CDR3 length is 13 residues. V shed 8 bases and J shed 4 bases, with 12 bases lying between them. Germline V gene data show CDR1 as LGHNT and CDR2 as FRNRAP. The DNA for the CDR3 is TGTGCTAGTTCGGCGATCCGGAATCAGCCCCAGCATTTT. As protein: CASSAIRNQPQHF. Based on the CDR3 plus reference TRBV12-5 and TRBJ1-5, the full variable domain is DARVTQTPRHKVTEMGQEVTMRCQPILGHNTVFWYRQTMMQGLELLAYFRNRAPLDDSGMPKDRFSAEMPDATLATLKIQPSEPRDSAVYFCASSAIRNQPQHFGDGTRLSIL.

V gene TRBV20-1 combines with J gene TRBJ2-3; D remains ambiguous. Per germline, CDR1 DFQATT and CDR2 SNEGSKA (reference sequence). CDR3 length equals 11 residues. The ends were cut back, 5 bases at V and 2 bases at J, with 5 bases in the middle. This chain's CDR3 is CSAANTDTQYF. CDR3 coding DNA: TGCAGTGCTGCCAACACAGATACGCAGTATTTT.

The rearrangement uses TRBV4-3 and TRBJ2-1, with a weak D call TRBD1 (6 bases). The germline V and J ends were trimmed by 3 bases and 4 bases, with 13 bases remaining between them. Germline CDR1 reads LGHNA; CDR2 reads YSLEER. The length of the CDR3 is 15 residues. The CDR3 region has the DNA TGCGCCAGCAGCCATAGCCAAGGACAGTACAATGAGCAGTTCTTC. Translated, it gives CASSHSQGQYNEQFF.

This clone was seen a single time. V is TRBV18 and J is TRBJ1-2; 7 bases match TRBD1. Looked up from germline, CDR1 is KGHSH and CDR2 is LQKENI. The CDR3 loop spans 15 amino acids. The V and J ends lost 4 bases and 2 bases, in that order; junction bases with no gene match: 7. CDR3 in amino acids: CASSQQGRRNYGYTF. The CDR3 DNA is TGTGCCAGCTCACAACAGGGGAGGAGGAACTATGGCTACACCTTC.